These T cell receptor beta chains were read from a single sample in a study of graft-versus-host responses after intestinal transplantation. Clones were sequenced by immunoSEQ multiplex PCR, and TCRdb holds only the in-frame ones, with some missing. In the table there are 16,000 or so clones, around 83% of which are singletons. Sample: ileum tissue, taken about 600 days after intestinal transplantation. Receptor source: a human patient who received an intestinal transplant, so some T cells may come from the graft donor. CDR3s include the opening cysteine and the closing phenylalanine or tryptophan. The D gene is left open where the match is weak. Clone size is stated in some rows and not others, as once, few, many or a class when expanded.

NA | TRBJ2-2 | TRBV14 | 16 | NA | CASSQVWAANTGELFF | TGTGCCAGCAGCCAAGTGTGGGCGGCGAACACCGGGGAGCTGTTTTTT
NA | TRBJ1-1 | TRBV5-1 | 14 | NA | CAGSFDGLNTEAFF | TGCGCCGGCAGTTTTGACGGGTTAAACACTGAAGCTTTCTTT
NA | TRBJ1-1 | TRBV2 | 12 | NA | CASLGDGTEAFF | TGTGCCAGCTTAGGGGACGGAACTGAAGCTTTCTTT
NA | TRBJ2-2 | TRBV4-1 | 17 | NA | CASSRREGGLNTGELFF | TGCGCCAGCAGCCGCAGAGAGGGGGGCCTAAACACCGGGGAGCTGTTTTTT
NA | TRBJ2-2 | TRBV30 | 15 | TRBD2 | CAWSVRGGPTGELFF | TGTGCCTGGAGTGTACGGGGGGGCCCCACCGGGGAGCTGTTTTTT
once | TRBJ2-7 | TRBV4-2 | 14 | NA | CASSQVGDSYEQYF | TGTGCCAGCAGCCAAGTTGGGGACTCCTACGAGCAGTACTTC
NA | TRBJ1-1 | TRBV5-1 | 13 | NA | CASRQTDNTEAFF | TGCGCCAGCAGACAGACCGATAACACTGAAGCTTTCTTT
NA | TRBJ2-1 | TRBV29-1 | 15 | NA | CSGTRGPSSYNEQFF | TGCAGCGGGACACGGGGACCGAGCTCCTACAATGAGCAGTTCTTC
NA | TRBJ1-6 | TRBV28 | 15 | TRBD1 | CASSSGQGANSPLHF | TGTGCCAGCAGTTCGGGACAGGGGGCTAATTCACCCCTCCACTTT
NA | TRBJ2-1 | TRBV29-1 | 13 | NA | CSAGESSYNEQFF | TGCAGCGCGGGGGAGAGCTCCTACAATGAGCAGTTCTTC
NA | TRBJ1-2 | TRBV6-5 | 13 | NA | CASIKVGGNGYTF | TGTGCCAGCATCAAAGTAGGGGGTAATGGCTACACCTTC
NA | TRBJ1-2 | TRBV5-6 | 14 | TRBD1 | CASSLQGWNYGYTF | TGTGCCAGCAGCTTACAGGGGTGGAACTATGGCTACACCTTC
NA | TRBJ2-3 | TRBV2 | 19 | TRBD2 | CASSTPGTSGGAGTDTQYF | TGTGCCAGCAGTACCCCCGGGACTAGCGGGGGTGCGGGCACAGATACGCAGTATTTT
NA | TRBJ2-1 | TRBV14 | 15 | NA | CASSQINRVSNEQFF | TGTGCCAGCAGCCAAATAAATCGAGTGAGCAATGAGCAGTTCTTC
NA | TRBJ1-2 | TRBV6-1 | 14 | NA | CAGKARGEHYGYTF | TGTGCCGGAAAAGCTCGCGGGGAGCACTATGGCTACACCTTC
NA | TRBJ2-5 | TRBV2 | 11 | NA | CASSDLETQYF | TGTGCCAGCAGTGACTTAGAGACCCAGTACTTC
once | TRBJ1-1 | TRBV29-1 | 12 | TRBD1 | CSAMTGGPEAFF | TGCAGCGCTATGACAGGGGGCCCTGAAGCTTTCTTT
few | TRBJ1-3 | TRBV6-1 | 13 | NA | CASSEKMGNTIYF | TGTGCCAGCAGTGAAAAGATGGGGAACACCATATATTTT
few | TRBJ1-1 | TRBV19 | 12 | TRBD1 | CASSGQDLEAFF | TGTGCCAGTTCGGGACAGGACCTTGAAGCTTTCTTT
NA | TRBJ2-3 | TRBV10-3 | 15 | NA | CAISETGLSTDTQYF | TGTGCCATCAGTGAAACGGGACTTAGCACAGATACGCAGTATTTT
NA | TRBJ2-3 | TRBV10-1 | 15 | TRBD2 | CASSDGTSFTDTQYF | TGCGCCAGCAGTGACGGGACTAGTTTTACAGATACGCAGTATTTT
once | TRBJ2-7 | TRBV20-1 | 11 | NA | CSEQTPYEQYF | TGCAGTGAGCAGACGCCCTACGAGCAGTACTTC
NA | TRBJ2-6 | TRBV18 | 19 | TRBD1 | CASSPGTGGRVSGANVLTF | TGTGCCAGCTCCCCCGGGACAGGGGGACGAGTCTCTGGGGCCAACGTCCTGACTTTC
NA | TRBJ1-1 | TRBV5-6 | 11 | NA | CASSLGGRAFF | TGTGCCAGCAGCTTGGGGGGCAGGGCTTTCTTT
NA | TRBJ2-3 | TRBV27 | 13 | NA | CASSYTSPDTQYF | TGTGCCAGCAGTTACACTAGTCCGGATACGCAGTATTTT
NA | TRBJ1-2 | TRBV7-2 | 17 | NA | CASSLGPRSGLLYGYTF | TGTGCCAGCAGCTTGGGTCCGCGCTCAGGGTTATTGTATGGCTACACCTTC
NA | TRBJ1-1 | TRBV11-2 | 14 | NA | CASGLVFRGSEAFF | TGTGCCAGCGGCTTAGTCTTTCGCGGTTCTGAAGCTTTCTTT
NA | TRBJ1-2 | TRBV5-4 | 14 | TRBD1 | CASSWRDRDYGYTF | TGTGCCAGCAGCTGGCGGGACAGAGACTATGGCTACACCTTC
once | TRBJ2-1 | TRBV6-6 | 13 | NA | CASSYQGNNEQFF | TGTGCCAGCAGTTACCAGGGGAACAATGAGCAGTTCTTC
NA | TRBJ1-6 | TRBV9 | 15 | NA | CASSVTVQGGSPLHF | TGTGCCAGCAGCGTAACAGTCCAGGGAGGGTCACCCCTCCACTTT
NA | TRBJ1-6 | TRBV7-9 | 12 | NA | CASSLVNSPLHF | TGTGCCAGCAGCTTAGTTAATTCACCCCTCCACTTT
NA | TRBJ2-7 | TRBV7-2 | 12 | NA | CASSAPRGEQYF | TGTGCCAGCAGCGCCCCTAGGGGTGAGCAGTACTTC
few | TRBJ1-3 | TRBV7-9 | 15 | NA | CASSFKGVDGNTIYF | TGTGCCAGCAGCTTCAAGGGAGTAGATGGAAACACCATATATTTT
once | TRBJ2-7 | TRBV20-1 | 11 | NA | CSAIFRVEQYF | TGCAGTGCAATTTTCAGGGTCGAGCAGTACTTC
NA | TRBJ2-3 | TRBV10-2 | 14 | TRBD2 | CATAGLAGRDTQYF | TGCGCCACGGCAGGGCTAGCGGGGAGGGATACGCAGTATTTT
NA | TRBJ1-4 | TRBV5-1 | 15 | TRBD1 | CASSLEGTGDEKLFF | TGCGCCAGCAGCTTGGAGGGGACAGGGGATGAAAAACTGTTTTTT
NA | TRBJ1-1 | TRBV6-5 | 11 | NA | CASNSGVRAFF | TGTGCCAGCAACTCAGGGGTTCGAGCTTTCTTT
NA | TRBJ2-7 | TRBV9 | 15 | TRBD1 | CASSVERTGWSEQYF | TGTGCCAGCAGCGTAGAAAGGACAGGGTGGTCCGAGCAGTACTTC
few | TRBJ1-3 | TRBV15 | 15 | NA | CATSSSHGEGNTIYF | TGTGCCACCAGCAGCAGCCACGGGGAGGGAAACACCATATATTTT
NA | TRBJ1-1 | TRBV5-1 | 16 | NA | CASSLTRRSGATEAFF | TGCGCCAGCAGCTTGACCCGGAGGTCAGGGGCCACTGAAGCTTTCTTT
once | TRBJ2-7 | TRBV5-4 | 15 | TRBD1 | CASSLQGANSYEQYF | TGTGCCAGCAGCCTACAGGGGGCGAACTCGTACGAGCAGTACTTC
NA | TRBJ1-5 | TRBV7-6 | 12 | NA | CASSFPDQPQHF | TGTGCCAGCAGCTTTCCGGATCAGCCCCAGCATTTT
few | TRBJ2-2 | TRBV30 | 13 | NA | CAWSLQVLGELFF | TGTGCCTGGAGCCTACAGGTCCTGGGGGAGCTGTTTTTT
NA | TRBJ1-5 | TRBV18 | 13 | NA | CASSPQGNQPQHF | TGTGCCAGCTCACCACAGGGGAATCAGCCCCAGCATTTT
NA | TRBJ2-5 | TRBV18 | 16 | NA | CASSPPLQGRRETQYF | TGTGCCAGCTCACCACCCTTACAGGGGAGGAGAGAGACCCAGTACTTC
NA | TRBJ1-1 | TRBV7-9 | 15 | NA | CASSLLAVSSPEAFF | TGTGCCAGCAGCTTATTGGCAGTAAGTTCCCCTGAAGCTTTCTTT
NA | TRBJ2-2 | TRBV11-2 | 15 | NA | CASSTRGGPAGELFF | TGTGCCAGCTCAACCCGCGGGGGCCCCGCCGGGGAGCTGTTTTTT
NA | TRBJ2-7 | TRBV5-1 | 15 | NA | CATLAGTKSSYEQYF | TGCGCCACCTTGGCCGGGACAAAGTCCTCCTACGAGCAGTACTTC
NA | TRBJ2-3 | TRBV16 | 15 | NA | CASSQSRGGTDTQYF | TGTGCCAGCAGCCAATCCCGTGGCGGCACAGATACGCAGTATTTT
once | TRBJ1-6 | TRBV30 | 14 | NA | CAWSVVGTGTPLHF | TGTGCCTGGAGTGTGGTTGGAACAGGGACACCCCTCCACTTT
few | TRBJ1-2 | TRBV7-3 | 16 | NA | CASSSGSGGSSYGYTF | TGTGCCAGCAGCTCCGGTTCGGGGGGCAGTAGCTATGGCTACACCTTC
NA | TRBJ2-3 | TRBV18 | 16 | TRBD2 | CASSPRLAGSTDTQYF | TGTGCCAGCTCGCCACGACTAGCGGGGAGCACAGATACGCAGTATTTT
NA | TRBJ1-4 | TRBV29-1 | 12 | TRBD1 | CSVGQGNEKLFF | TGCAGCGTCGGACAGGGTAATGAAAAACTGTTTTTT
NA | TRBJ1-5 | TRBV19 | 14 | NA | CASRGRWDNQPQHF | TGTGCCAGTAGGGGCAGGTGGGACAATCAGCCCCAGCATTTT
NA | TRBJ1-5 | TRBV28 | 10 | NA | CGTGNQPQHF | TGTGGAACCGGCAATCAGCCCCAGCATTTT